This note documents a single TCR beta chain sequence. Its antigen is unidentified. V gave up 0 bases and J gave up 5 bases, with 10 bases separating them. The germline V gene encodes CDR1 SGHVS and CDR2 FQNEAQ. The CDR3 totals 14 residues. This record belongs to a study of PD-1 blockade in mismatch repair-deficient tumors. About the study: Enrolled about 2013-2017, patients had progressing, pretreated mismatch repair-deficient cancers of 12 types.

Study-wide points: After pembrolizumab, tumor-resident clones rose rapidly, then generally contracted before radiologic responses.

Repertoires were generated with immunoSEQ multiplex PCR, while TCRdb's copy carries only in-frame clones and drops some. The table includes tens of thousands of clones, over 70% detected once. Sequences were derived from peripheral blood, sampled 12 weeks after starting pembrolizumab. The TCR originated in an adult with mismatch repair-deficient cancer. The rearrangement uses TRBV7-8 and TRBJ2-5; D unresolved. CDR3 sequence reads: CASSLAVGGETQYF. The DNA of the CDR3 is TGTGCCAGCAGCTTAGCGGTAGGCGGTGAGACCCAGTACTTC.